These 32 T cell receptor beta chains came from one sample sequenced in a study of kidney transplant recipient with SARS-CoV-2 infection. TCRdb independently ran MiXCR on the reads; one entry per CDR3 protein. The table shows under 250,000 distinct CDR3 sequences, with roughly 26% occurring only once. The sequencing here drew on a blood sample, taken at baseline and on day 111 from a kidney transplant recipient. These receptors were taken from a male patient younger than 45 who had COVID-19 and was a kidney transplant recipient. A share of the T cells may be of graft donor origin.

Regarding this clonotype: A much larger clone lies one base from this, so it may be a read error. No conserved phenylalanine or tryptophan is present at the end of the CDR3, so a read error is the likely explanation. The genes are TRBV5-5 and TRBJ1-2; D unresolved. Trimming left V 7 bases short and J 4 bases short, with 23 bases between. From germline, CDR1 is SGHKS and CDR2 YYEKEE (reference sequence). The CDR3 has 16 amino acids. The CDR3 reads CASSALVSRKTYGYTL. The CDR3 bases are TGTGCCAGCTCGGCTCTTGTCTCGCGAAAGACCTATGGCTACACCCTC.

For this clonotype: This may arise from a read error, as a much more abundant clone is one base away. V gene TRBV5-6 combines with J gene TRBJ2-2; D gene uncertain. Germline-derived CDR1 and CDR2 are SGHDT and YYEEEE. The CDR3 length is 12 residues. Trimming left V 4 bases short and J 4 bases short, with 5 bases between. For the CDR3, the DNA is TGTGCCAGCAGCCCAGTCACCGGGGAGCTGTTTTTT. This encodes CASSPVTGELFF.

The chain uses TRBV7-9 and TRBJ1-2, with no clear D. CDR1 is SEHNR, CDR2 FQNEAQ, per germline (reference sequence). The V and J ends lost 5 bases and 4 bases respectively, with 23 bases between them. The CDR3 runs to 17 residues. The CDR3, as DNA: TGTGCCAGCAGCAGGTCAACATACCATGGAAAGACCTATGGCTACACCTTC. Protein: CASSRSTYHGKTYGYTF.

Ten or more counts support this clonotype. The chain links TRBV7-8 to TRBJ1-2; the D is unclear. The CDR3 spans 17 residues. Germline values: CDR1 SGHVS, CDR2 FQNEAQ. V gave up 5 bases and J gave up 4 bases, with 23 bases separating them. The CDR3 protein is CASSDPMFTRKTYGYTF. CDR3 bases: TGTGCCAGCAGCGATCCAATGTTTACCCGAAAGACCTATGGCTACACCTTC.

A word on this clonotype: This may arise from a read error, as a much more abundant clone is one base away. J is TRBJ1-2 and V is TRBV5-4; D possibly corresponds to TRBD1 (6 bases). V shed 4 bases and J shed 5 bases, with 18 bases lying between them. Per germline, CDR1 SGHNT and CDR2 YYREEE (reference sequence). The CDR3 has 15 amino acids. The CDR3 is CASSTAGQWAYGYTF. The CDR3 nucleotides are TGTGCCAGCAGCACCGCTGGACAGTGGGCATATGGCTACACCTTC.

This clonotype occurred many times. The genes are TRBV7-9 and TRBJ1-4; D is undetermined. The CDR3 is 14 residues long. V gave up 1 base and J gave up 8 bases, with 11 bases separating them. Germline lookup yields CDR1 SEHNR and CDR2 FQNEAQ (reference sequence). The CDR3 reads CASSLVWGGEKLFF. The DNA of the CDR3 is TGTGCCAGCAGCTTAGTCTGGGGTGGCGAAAAACTGTTTTTT.

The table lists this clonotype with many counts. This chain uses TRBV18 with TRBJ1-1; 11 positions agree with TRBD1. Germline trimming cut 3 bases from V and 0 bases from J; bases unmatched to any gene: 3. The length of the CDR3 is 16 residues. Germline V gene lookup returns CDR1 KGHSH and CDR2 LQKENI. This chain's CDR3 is CASSPRTGGMNTEAFF. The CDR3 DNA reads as TGTGCCAGCTCACCCAGGACAGGGGGCATGAACACTGAAGCTTTCTTT.

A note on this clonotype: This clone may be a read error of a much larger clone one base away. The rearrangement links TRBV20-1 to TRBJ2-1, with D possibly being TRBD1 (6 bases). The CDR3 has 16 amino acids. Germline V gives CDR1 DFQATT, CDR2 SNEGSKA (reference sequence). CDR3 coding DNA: TGCAGTGTTAGAGACCTAACAGGGTTTCGGTACAATGAGCAGTTCTTC. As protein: CSVRDLTGFRYNEQFF.

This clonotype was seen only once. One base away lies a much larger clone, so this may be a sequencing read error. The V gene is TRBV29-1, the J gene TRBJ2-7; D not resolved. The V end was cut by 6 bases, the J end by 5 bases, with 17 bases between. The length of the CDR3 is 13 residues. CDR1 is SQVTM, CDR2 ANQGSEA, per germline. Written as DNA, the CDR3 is TGCAGCGTCCGAAAACAGACAACCCACGAGCAGTACTTC. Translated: CSVRKQTTHEQYF.

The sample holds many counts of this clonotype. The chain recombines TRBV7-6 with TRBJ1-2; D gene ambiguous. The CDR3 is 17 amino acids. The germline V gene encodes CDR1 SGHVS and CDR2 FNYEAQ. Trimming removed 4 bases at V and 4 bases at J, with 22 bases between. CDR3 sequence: CASSWQVESRKTYGYTF. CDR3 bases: TGTGCCAGCAGCTGGCAGGTTGAATCTCGAAAGACCTATGGCTACACCTTC.

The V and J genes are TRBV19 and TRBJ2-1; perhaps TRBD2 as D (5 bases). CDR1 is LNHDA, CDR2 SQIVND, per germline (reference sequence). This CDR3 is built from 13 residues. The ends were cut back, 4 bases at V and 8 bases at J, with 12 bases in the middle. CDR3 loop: CASSSRETYEQFF. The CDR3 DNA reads TGTGCCAGTAGTAGCCGGGAAACATATGAGCAGTTCTTC.

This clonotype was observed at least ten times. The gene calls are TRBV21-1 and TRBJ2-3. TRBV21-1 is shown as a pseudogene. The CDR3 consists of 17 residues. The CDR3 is CASSRRIATVMQDTQYF. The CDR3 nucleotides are TGTGCCAGCAGTAGAAGAATAGCTACAGTCATGCAAGATACGCAGTATTTT.

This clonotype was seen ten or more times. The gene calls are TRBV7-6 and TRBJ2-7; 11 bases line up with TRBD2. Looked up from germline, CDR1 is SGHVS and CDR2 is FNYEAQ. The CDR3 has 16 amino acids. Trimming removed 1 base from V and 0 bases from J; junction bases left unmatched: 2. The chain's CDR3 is CASSLVGTSGSYEQYF. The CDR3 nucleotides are TGTGCCAGCAGCTTAGTGGGGACTAGCGGCTCCTACGAGCAGTACTTC.

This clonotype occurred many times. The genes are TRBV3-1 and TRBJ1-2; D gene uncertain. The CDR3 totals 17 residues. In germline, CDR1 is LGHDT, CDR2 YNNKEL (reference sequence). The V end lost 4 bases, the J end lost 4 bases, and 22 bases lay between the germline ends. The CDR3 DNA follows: TGTGCCAGCAGCCTTGTCTACACCCTTCGAAAGACCTATGGCTACACCTTC. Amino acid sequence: CASSLVYTLRKTYGYTF.

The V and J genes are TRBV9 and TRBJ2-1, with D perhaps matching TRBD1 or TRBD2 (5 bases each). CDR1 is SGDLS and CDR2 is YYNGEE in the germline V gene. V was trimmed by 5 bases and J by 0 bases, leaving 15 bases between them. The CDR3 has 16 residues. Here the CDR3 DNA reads TGTGCCAGCAGTCGAGGGACGGCGAGCTCCTACAATGAGCAGTTCTTC. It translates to CASSRGTASSYNEQFF.

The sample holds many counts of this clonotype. The CDR3 DNA reads TGTGCCAGTTGGACAGGGGGAGGCTACACCTTC. It encodes CASWTGGGYTF. The gene calls are TRBV19 and TRBJ1-2, with 10 bases identical to TRBD1. Germline values: CDR1 LNHDA, CDR2 SQIVND (reference sequence). J was trimmed by 8 bases and V by 8 bases; bases with no gene match: 2. The CDR3 is 11 residues long. The complete variable domain, with remaining parts taken from reference TRBV19 and TRBJ1-2, reads DGGITQSPKYLFRKEGQNVTLSCEQNLNHDAMYWYRQDPGQGLRLIYYSQIVNDFQKGDIAEGYSVSREKKESFPLTVTSAQKNPTAFYLCASWTGGGYTFGSGTRLTVV.

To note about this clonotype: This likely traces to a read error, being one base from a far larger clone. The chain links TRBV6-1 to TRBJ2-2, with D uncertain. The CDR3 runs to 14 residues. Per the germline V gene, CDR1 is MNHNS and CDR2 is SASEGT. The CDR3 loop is CAGSESADTGELFF. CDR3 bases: TGTGCCGGCAGTGAATCGGCGGACACCGGGGAGCTGTTTTTT.

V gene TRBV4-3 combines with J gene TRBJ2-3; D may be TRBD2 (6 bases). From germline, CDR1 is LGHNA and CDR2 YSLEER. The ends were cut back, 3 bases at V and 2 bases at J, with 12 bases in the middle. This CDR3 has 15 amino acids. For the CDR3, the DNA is TGCGCCAGCAGCCAGTTTAGCGGACCCACAGATACGCAGTATTTT. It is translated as CASSQFSGPTDTQYF.

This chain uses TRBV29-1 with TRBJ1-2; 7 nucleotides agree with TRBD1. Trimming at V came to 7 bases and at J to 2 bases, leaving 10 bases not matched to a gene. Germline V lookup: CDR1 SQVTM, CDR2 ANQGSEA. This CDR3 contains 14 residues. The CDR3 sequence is CSAEGRGGNYGYTF. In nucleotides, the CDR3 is TGCAGCGCCGAAGGCAGGGGGGGGAACTATGGCTACACCTTC.

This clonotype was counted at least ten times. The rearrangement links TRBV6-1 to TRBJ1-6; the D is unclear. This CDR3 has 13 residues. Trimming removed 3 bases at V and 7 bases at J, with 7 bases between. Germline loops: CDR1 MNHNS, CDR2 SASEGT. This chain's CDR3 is CASSDNWNSPLHF. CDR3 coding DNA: TGTGCCAGCAGTGACAACTGGAATTCACCCCTCCACTTT.

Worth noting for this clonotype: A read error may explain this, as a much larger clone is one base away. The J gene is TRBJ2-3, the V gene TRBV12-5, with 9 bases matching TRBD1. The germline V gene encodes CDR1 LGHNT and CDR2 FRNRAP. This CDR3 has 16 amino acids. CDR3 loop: CTSGTGTGTSTDTQYF. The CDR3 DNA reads TGTACTAGTGGTACCGGGACAGGGACTAGCACAGATACGCAGTATTTT.

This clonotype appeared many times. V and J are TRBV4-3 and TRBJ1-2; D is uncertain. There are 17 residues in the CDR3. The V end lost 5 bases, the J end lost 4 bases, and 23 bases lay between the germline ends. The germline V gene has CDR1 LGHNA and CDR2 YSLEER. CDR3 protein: CASSGHLGRRKTYGYTF. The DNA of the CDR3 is TGCGCCAGCAGCGGGCATCTAGGACGTCGAAAGACCTATGGCTACACCTTC.

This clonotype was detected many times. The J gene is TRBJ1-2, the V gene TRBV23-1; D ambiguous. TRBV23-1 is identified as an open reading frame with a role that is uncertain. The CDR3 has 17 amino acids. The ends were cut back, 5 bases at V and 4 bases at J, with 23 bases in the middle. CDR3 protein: CASSDVALRRKTYGYTF. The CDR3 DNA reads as TGCGCCAGCAGTGACGTCGCGCTACGCAGAAAGACCTATGGCTACACCTTC.

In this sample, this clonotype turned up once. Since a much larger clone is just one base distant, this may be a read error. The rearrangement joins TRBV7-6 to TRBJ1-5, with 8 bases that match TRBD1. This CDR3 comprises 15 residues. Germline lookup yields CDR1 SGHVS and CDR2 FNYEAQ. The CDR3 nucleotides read TGTGCCAGCAACTTACTACAGGGGGTCGAGCAGCCCCAGCATTTT. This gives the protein CASNLLQGVEQPQHF.

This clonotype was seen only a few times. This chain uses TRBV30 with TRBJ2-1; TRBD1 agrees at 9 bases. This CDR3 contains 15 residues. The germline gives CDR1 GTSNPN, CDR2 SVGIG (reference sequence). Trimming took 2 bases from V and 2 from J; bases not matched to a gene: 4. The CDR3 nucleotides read TGTGCCTGGAGTTTAAGACAGGGGGCCTACAATGAGCAGTTCTTC. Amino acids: CAWSLRQGAYNEQFF.

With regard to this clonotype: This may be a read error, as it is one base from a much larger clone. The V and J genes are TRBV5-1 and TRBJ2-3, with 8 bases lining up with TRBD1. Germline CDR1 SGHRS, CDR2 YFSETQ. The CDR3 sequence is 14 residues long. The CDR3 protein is CASSFGQGGDTQCF. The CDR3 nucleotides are TGCGCCAGCAGCTTTGGACAGGGAGGAGATACGCAGTGTTTT. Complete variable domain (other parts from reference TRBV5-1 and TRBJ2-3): KAGVTQTPRYLIKTRGQQVTLSCSPISGHRSVSWYQQTPGQGLQFLFEYFSETQRNKGNFPGRFSGRQFSNSRSEMNVSTLELGDSALYLCASSFGQGGDTQCFGPGTRLTVL.

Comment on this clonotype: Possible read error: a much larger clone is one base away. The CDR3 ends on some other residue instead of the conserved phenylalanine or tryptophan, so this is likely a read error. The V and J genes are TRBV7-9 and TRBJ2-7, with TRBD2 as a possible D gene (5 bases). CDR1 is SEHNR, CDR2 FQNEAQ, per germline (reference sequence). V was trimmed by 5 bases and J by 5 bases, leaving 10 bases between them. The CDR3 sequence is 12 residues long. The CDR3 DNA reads TGTGCCAGCAGCCGTACCGGGGACGAGCAGTACCTC. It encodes CASSRTGDEQYL.

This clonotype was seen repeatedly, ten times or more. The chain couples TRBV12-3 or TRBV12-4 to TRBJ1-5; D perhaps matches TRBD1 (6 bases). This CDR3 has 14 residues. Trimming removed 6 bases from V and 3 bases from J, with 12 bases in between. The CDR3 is CASRRTVNNQPQHF. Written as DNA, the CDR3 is TGTGCCAGCAGGCGGACAGTGAACAATCAGCCCCAGCATTTT.

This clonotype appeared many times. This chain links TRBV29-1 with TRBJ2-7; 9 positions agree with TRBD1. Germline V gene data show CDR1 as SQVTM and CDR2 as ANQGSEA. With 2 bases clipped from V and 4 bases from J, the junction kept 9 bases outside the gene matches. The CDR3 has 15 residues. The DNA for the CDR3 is TGCAGCGTTGAATTGGACAGGGGTGTAAAGTACGAGCAGTACTTC. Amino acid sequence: CSVELDRGVKYEQYF.

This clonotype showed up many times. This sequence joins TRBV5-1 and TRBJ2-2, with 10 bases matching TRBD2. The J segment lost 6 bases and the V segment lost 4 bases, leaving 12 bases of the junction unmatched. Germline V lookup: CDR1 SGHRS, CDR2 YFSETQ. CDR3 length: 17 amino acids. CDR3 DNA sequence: TGCGCCAGCAGCCCCCGTCGAACGAGCGGGAGGGCCGGGGAGCTGTTTTTT. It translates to CASSPRRTSGRAGELFF.

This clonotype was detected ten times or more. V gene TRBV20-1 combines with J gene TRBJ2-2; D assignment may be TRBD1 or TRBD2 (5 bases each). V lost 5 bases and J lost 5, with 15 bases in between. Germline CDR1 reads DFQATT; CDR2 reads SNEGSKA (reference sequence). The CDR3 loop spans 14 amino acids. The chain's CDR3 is CSASQGDGTGELFF. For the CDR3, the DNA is TGCAGTGCTTCCCAGGGAGATGGTACCGGGGAGCTGTTTTTT.

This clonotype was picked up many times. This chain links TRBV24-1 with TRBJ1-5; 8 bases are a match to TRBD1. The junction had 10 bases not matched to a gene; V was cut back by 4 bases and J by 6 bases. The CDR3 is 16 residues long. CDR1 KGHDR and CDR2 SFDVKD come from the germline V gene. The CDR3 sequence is CATSEGGQAQGQPQHF. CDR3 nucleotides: TGTGCCACCAGTGAGGGGGGACAGGCCCAGGGTCAGCCCCAGCATTTT.